The 27 T cell receptor beta chains given below trace back to one sample, sequenced in a study of post-analysis software for immune sequencing data. Study-wide points: About five TRBV segments occurring more often in patients than controls included TRBV5-6, TRBV5-1 and TRBV20-1.

Their cognate antigens are unknown. cDNA libraries of TCR beta carried unique molecular identifiers. One entry per CDR3 protein, called by TCRdb with MiXCR from the PCR reads. This table has roughly 430,000 distinct CDR3 sequences, roughly 40% appearing once. Sequenced: blood. These receptors came from a girl between 2 and 10 years old with multiple sclerosis.

This clonotype came up once. The rearrangement links TRBV12-3 or TRBV12-4 to TRBJ1-6, with D maybe TRBD1 (6 bases). The ends were cut back, 8 bases at V and 7 bases at J, with 9 bases in the middle. This CDR3 region has 12 residues. For the CDR3, the DNA is TGTGCCAGCCGGGACACCAATTCACCCCTCCACTTT. Translation: CASRDTNSPLHF.

The chain links TRBV29-1 to TRBJ2-7; D is perhaps TRBD1 (6 bases). The length of the CDR3 is 12 residues. The germline V gene has CDR1 SQVTM and CDR2 ANQGSEA. Trimming stripped 4 bases from V and 4 bases from J, with 11 bases between. The CDR3 DNA is TGCAGCGTTGCATGGACAGTATACGAGCAGTACTTC. The encoded protein is CSVAWTVYEQYF.

The CDR3 DNA is TGCGCCAGCAGCCCGGACGGTTCACCCCTCCACTTT. Residues: CASSPDGSPLHF. The V gene is TRBV5-1, the J gene TRBJ1-6; D is unclear. Germline V gives CDR1 SGHRS, CDR2 YFSETQ. The CDR3 is 12 residues long. The V end lost 4 bases, the J end lost 9 bases, and 8 bases lay between the germline ends. Supplemented by reference TRBV5-1 and TRBJ1-6, the full variable domain reads KAGVTQTPRYLIKTRGQQVTLSCSPISGHRSVSWYQQTPGQGLQFLFEYFSETQRNKGNFPGRFSGRQFSNSRSEMNVSTLELGDSALYLCASSPDGSPLHFGNGTRLTVT.

With respect to this clonotype: One junction end does not reproduce the germline sequence, and a read error may be involved. This sequence joins TRBV4-1 and TRBJ2-7, with D possibly matching TRBD1 (6 bases). The CDR3 totals 15 residues. Germline loops: CDR1 MGHRA, CDR2 YSYEKL. CDR3 region: CAGSQDRTATYEQYF. The DNA for the CDR3 is TGCGCCGGCAGCCAAGATCGGACAGCTACCTACGAGCAGTACTTC.

This rearrangement joins TRBV4-3 to TRBJ1-2, with D tentatively TRBD1 (6 bases). Trimming took 0 bases from V and 4 from J, leaving 15 bases between them. The CDR3 is 16 amino acids. Germline V gene lookup returns CDR1 LGHNA and CDR2 YSLEER. CDR3 sequence reads: CASSQDQGWGAYGYTF. Here the CDR3 DNA reads TGCGCCAGCAGCCAAGATCAAGGGTGGGGGGCCTATGGCTACACCTTC.

The chain recombines TRBV7-8 with TRBJ2-4; no reliable D call. Germline V CDR1 and CDR2: SGHVS, FQNEAQ. There are 16 residues in the CDR3. Trimming took off 5 bases at V and 0 bases at J, with 14 bases between the two ends. CDR3 loop: CASSPPLRIAKNIQYF. DNA for the CDR3: TGTGCCAGCAGCCCCCCTTTAAGGATAGCCAAAAACATTCAGTACTTC.

V gene TRBV7-2 combines with J gene TRBJ2-1; 9 bases fit TRBD2. The ends lost 1 base at V and 13 bases at J; junction bases unmatched: 11. This CDR3 contains 15 residues. The V gene's germline CDR1 is SGHTA and CDR2 FQGNSA. Written as DNA, the CDR3 is TGTGCCAGCAGCTTAGTGGCGGGGGGGCATGAGACCCAGTTCTTC. This translates into CASSLVAGGHETQFF.

There are a few counts of this clonotype. The rearrangement uses TRBV20-1 and TRBJ2-3; TRBD2 agrees at 10 bases. Germline CDR1 reads DFQATT; CDR2 reads SNEGSKA (reference sequence). V shed 6 bases and J 0 bases; nucleotides not matched to a gene: 12. The length of the CDR3 is 17 residues. CDR3 in DNA: TGCAGTGCCGGAGGGGGGGGACTAGCGAAAAGCACAGATACGCAGTATTTT. Its protein product is CSAGGGGLAKSTDTQYF.

This chain joins TRBV7-9 and TRBJ2-1; 13 bases agree with TRBD2. J lost 5 bases, V lost 5 bases, and 6 bases had no gene match. The CDR3 contains 16 residues. Germline CDR1 is SEHNR and CDR2 is FQNEAQ (reference sequence). Written as DNA, the CDR3 is TGTGCCAGCAGCCCACGACTAGCGGGAGGAAACAATGAGCAGTTCTTC. This sequence encodes CASSPRLAGGNNEQFF.

This clonotype has more than one count but fewer than ten. The gene calls are TRBV20-1 and TRBJ2-1, with a possible D match to TRBD2 (5 bases). Germline-derived CDR1 and CDR2 are DFQATT and SNEGSKA (reference sequence). CDR3 length equals 15 residues. V gave up 5 bases and J gave up 9 bases, with 23 bases separating them. This chain's CDR3 is CSAPADGPIEGEQFF. In DNA form, the CDR3 reads TGCAGTGCTCCTGCCGATGGACCTATCGAGGGTGAGCAGTTCTTC.

This clonotype has more than one count but fewer than ten. V usage is TRBV5-1 and J usage is TRBJ2-1, with D possibly called TRBD1 or TRBD2 (5 bases each). The length of the CDR3 is 15 residues. Germline V gene data show CDR1 as SGHRS and CDR2 as YFSETQ. Trimming left V 4 bases short and J 6 bases short, with 17 bases between. As DNA, the CDR3 is TGCGCCAGCAGCCGGCTGGGGGATGGAGGCAATGAGCAGTTCTTC. Translation: CASSRLGDGGNEQFF.

This chain connects TRBV10-3 to TRBJ1-2; the D gene is possibly TRBD1 (5 bases). The V end lost 4 bases, the J end lost 5 bases, and 17 bases lay between the germline ends. The germline V gene encodes CDR1 ENHRY and CDR2 SYGVKD. The CDR3 has 15 amino acids. The CDR3 coding sequence is TGTGCCATCAGTGCTGAGGGGCACTCAACTTATGGCTACACCTTC. This translates into CAISAEGHSTYGYTF.

This clonotype was counted between two and nine times. V gene TRBV7-3 combines with J gene TRBJ2-3, with a tentative D call TRBD2 (7 bases). Looked up from germline, CDR1 is SGHTA and CDR2 is FQGTGA. Deletions cut 3 bases from V and 1 base from J, with 11 bases between. The CDR3 spans 15 residues. The CDR3 spells CASSLLGGRTDTQYF. CDR3 nucleotides: TGTGCCAGCAGCTTGCTCGGGGGGCGCACAGATACGCAGTATTTT.

In regard to this clonotype: Compared with germline, one end of the junction differs, possibly owing to a read error. V gene TRBV28 combines with J gene TRBJ2-1, with unresolved D. CDR1 is MDHEN and CDR2 is SYDVKM in the germline V gene. The CDR3 runs 13 residues. The CDR3 loop is CASSPAGYNELFF. CDR3 in DNA: TGTGCCAGCAGCCCGGCCGGTTACAATGAGCTGTTCTTC.

The rearrangement joins TRBV5-1 to TRBJ2-7; TRBD1 agrees at 8 bases. CDR3 length equals 15 residues. V lost 1 base, J lost 5 bases, and 8 bases stayed unmatched. The germline V gene has CDR1 SGHRS and CDR2 YFSETQ. The CDR3 coding sequence is TGCGCCAGCAGCTTGACACAGGGGGAGATCGACGAGCAGTACTTC. Protein sequence: CASSLTQGEIDEQYF.

This sequence joins TRBV15 and TRBJ2-1, with D possibly TRBD2 on 5 matching bases. Trimming stripped 0 bases from V and 5 bases from J, with 8 bases between. The CDR3 loop spans 14 amino acids. Germline V lookup: CDR1 LNHNV, CDR2 YYDKDF (reference sequence). The CDR3 here is CATSREGLHNEQFF. DNA of the CDR3: TGTGCCACCAGCAGAGAAGGACTTCACAATGAGCAGTTCTTC.

V is TRBV6-4 and J is TRBJ2-1, with 8 bases fitting TRBD1. The germline V gene has CDR1 MRHNA and CDR2 SNTAGT. The V segment lost 6 bases and the J segment 4 bases; nucleotides outside the gene matches: 8. The length of the CDR3 is 15 residues. The CDR3 sequence: CASSDQDREYNEQFF. CDR3 coding DNA: TGTGCCAGCAGCGACCAGGACAGGGAGTACAATGAGCAGTTCTTC.

V usage is TRBV20-1 and J usage is TRBJ2-7, with 7 positions matching TRBD1. The CDR3 spans 15 residues. J was trimmed by 1 base and V by 2 bases; bases with no gene match: 8. Germline CDR1 and CDR2: DFQATT and SNEGSKA (reference sequence). CDR3 DNA: TGCAGTGCTAGACCTAGGACAGGCCGTTCCTACGAGCAGTACTTC. It codes for CSARPRTGRSYEQYF.

The rearrangement links TRBV6-2 or TRBV6-3 to TRBJ1-5; D is unclear. The germline gives CDR1 MNHEY, CDR2 SVGEGT. This CDR3 spans 15 amino acids. Trimming cost V 2 bases and J 0 bases, with 8 bases left between them. CDR3 DNA sequence: TGTGCCAGCAGTTACCAGAGATCTAGCAATCAGCCCCAGCATTTT. This translates into CASSYQRSSNQPQHF.

This clonotype occurred a few times. At one boundary the junction diverges from the germline segment, which might be a read error. CDR3 in amino acids: CVSSLIAEGGKLFF. CDR3 DNA sequence: TGTGTCAGCAGCTTAATAGCGGAGGGTGGAAAACTGTTTTTT. The chain joins TRBV11-2 to TRBJ1-4; D is undetermined. In germline, CDR1 is SGHAT, CDR2 FQNNGV. The CDR3 is 14 residues long.

This clonotype has a handful of counts. The chain uses TRBV7-2 and TRBJ1-2, with D possibly being TRBD1 (5 bases). The germline V and J ends were trimmed by 1 base and 8 bases, with 14 bases remaining between them. CDR1 and CDR2 (germline): SGHTA, FQGNSA. There are 14 residues in the CDR3. The CDR3 DNA reads TGTGCCAGCAGCTTAGAGGCCAGGGTATACGGCTACACCTTC. Protein: CASSLEARVYGYTF.

This clonotype was observed a few times. The chain combines TRBV29-1 with TRBJ2-1; 7 bases are shared with TRBD2. CDR3 length: 20 residues. V dropped 6 bases and J dropped 9; count of bases not matched to a gene: 32. Germline CDR1 is SQVTM and CDR2 is ANQGSEA. The CDR3 DNA follows: TGCAGCGTAAACCGCTGCATGTTGGCTAGCGGACCTGGGGTGGAGGGTGAGCAGTTCTTC. Its translation is CSVNRCMLASGPGVEGEQFF.

Only a few counts were recorded for this clonotype. The gene calls are TRBV3-1 and TRBJ1-2; D unclear. The germline gives CDR1 LGHDT, CDR2 YNNKEL (reference sequence). The CDR3 covers 14 residues. The ends were cut back, 5 bases at V and 2 bases at J, with 12 bases in the middle. CDR3: CASSLNSGNYGYTF. The CDR3 coding sequence is TGTGCCAGCAGCTTGAATTCAGGAAACTATGGCTACACCTTC.

CDR3 loop: CATSRLTNARREQFF. The CDR3 nucleotides are TGTGCCACCAGCAGACTCACTAACGCCAGGAGAGAGCAGTTCTTC. The genes are TRBV15 and TRBJ2-1; D not resolved. CDR3 length: 15 residues. Germline V gives CDR1 LNHNV, CDR2 YYDKDF (reference sequence). The V end lost 2 bases, the J end lost 10 bases, and 18 bases lay between the germline ends.

J is TRBJ2-1 and V is TRBV27; 8 bases map to TRBD2. J lost 3 bases, V lost 10 bases, and 20 bases had no gene match. This CDR3 comprises 18 residues. The germline V gene encodes CDR1 MNHEY and CDR2 SMNVEV (reference sequence). The CDR3 loop is CANPIATFGGDDYNEQFF. DNA of the CDR3: TGTGCCAACCCCATCGCCACTTTCGGGGGGGACGACTACAATGAGCAGTTCTTC.

This clonotype was counted between two and nine times. The V call is TRBV20-1, the J call TRBJ1-5, with D perhaps TRBD1 (5 bases). CDR1 is DFQATT and CDR2 is SNEGSKA in the germline V gene (reference sequence). V was clipped by 2 bases and J by 8 bases, with 10 bases between them. The CDR3 spans 12 residues. The CDR3, as DNA: TGCAGTGCTAGACAGGGCCTAAAGCCCCAGCATTTT. This encodes CSARQGLKPQHF.

V usage is TRBV7-9 and J usage is TRBJ2-1, with D perhaps matching TRBD1 (7 bases). Trimming removed 5 bases from V and 8 bases from J, with 19 bases in between. From germline, CDR1 is SEHNR and CDR2 FQNEAQ (reference sequence). The CDR3 loop spans 15 amino acids. CDR3 in DNA: TGTGCCAGCAGCCCAGCTGGAGGGGGCTTCTATGAGCAGTTCTTC. Its translation is CASSPAGGGFYEQFF. Filled out from reference TRBV7-9 and TRBJ2-1, the complete variable domain reads DTGVSQNPRHKITKRGQNVTFRCDPISEHNRLYWYRQTLGQGPEFLTYFQNEAQLEKSRLLSDRFSAERPKGSFSTLEIQRTEQGDSAMYLCASSPAGGGFYEQFFGPGTRLTVL.